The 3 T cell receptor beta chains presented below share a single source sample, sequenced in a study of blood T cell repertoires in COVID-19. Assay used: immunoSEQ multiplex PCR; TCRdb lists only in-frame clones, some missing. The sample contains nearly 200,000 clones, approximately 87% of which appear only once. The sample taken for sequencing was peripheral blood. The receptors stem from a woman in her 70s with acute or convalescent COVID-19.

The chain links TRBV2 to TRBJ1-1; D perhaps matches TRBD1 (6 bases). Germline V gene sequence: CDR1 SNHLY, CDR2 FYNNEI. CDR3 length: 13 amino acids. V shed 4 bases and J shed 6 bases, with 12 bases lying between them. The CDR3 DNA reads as TGTGCCAGCAGTGTTGGGGGCTTTGCTGAAGCTTTCTTT. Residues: CASSVGGFAEAFF.

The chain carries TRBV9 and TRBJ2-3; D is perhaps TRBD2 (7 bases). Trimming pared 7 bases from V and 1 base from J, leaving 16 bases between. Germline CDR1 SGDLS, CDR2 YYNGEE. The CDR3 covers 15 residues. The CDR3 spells CASGGAGHRTDTQYF. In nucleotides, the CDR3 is TGTGCCAGCGGCGGAGCGGGACACCGCACAGATACGCAGTATTTT.

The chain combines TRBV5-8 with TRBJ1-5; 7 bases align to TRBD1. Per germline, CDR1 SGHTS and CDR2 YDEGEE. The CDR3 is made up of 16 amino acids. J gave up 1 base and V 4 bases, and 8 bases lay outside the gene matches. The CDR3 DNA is TGTGCCAGCAGCCTGGGGACAGCTCGGAGCAATCAGCCCCAGCATTTT. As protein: CASSLGTARSNQPQHF.